The present T cell receptor beta chain was sequenced within a study of CD8 T cells in Susac syndrome. The V segment lost 1 base and the J segment 6 bases; nucleotides outside the gene matches: 12. CDR1 GTSNPN and CDR2 SVGIG come from the germline V gene (reference sequence). This CDR3 has 16 amino acids. Reverse transcription used roughly 0.5 to 1 ug RNA and random hexamers. TCRdb re-called the immunoSEQ multiplex PCR reads through MiXCR, storing one row per CDR3 protein. The sample has hundreds of thousands of distinct CDR3 sequences; 90% to 96% are singletons. The clonotype was recovered from a human donor with Susac syndrome. This chain joins TRBV30 and TRBJ1-5, with 7 bases aligning to TRBD1. The sample consisted of CD4+ T cells from PBMCs. CDR3 bases: TGTGCCTGGAGTGGGACAGGAGGCAAGGCAGGTCAGCCCCAGCATTTT. This encodes CAWSGTGGKAGQPQHF. Using reference TRBV30 and TRBJ1-5 for the parts outside the CDR3, the full variable domain is SQTIHQWPATLVQPVGSPLSLECTVEGTSNPNLYWYRQAAGRGLQLLFYSVGIGQISSEVPQNLSASRPQDRQFILSSKKLLLSDSGFYLCAWSGTGGKAGQPQHFGDGTRLSIL.